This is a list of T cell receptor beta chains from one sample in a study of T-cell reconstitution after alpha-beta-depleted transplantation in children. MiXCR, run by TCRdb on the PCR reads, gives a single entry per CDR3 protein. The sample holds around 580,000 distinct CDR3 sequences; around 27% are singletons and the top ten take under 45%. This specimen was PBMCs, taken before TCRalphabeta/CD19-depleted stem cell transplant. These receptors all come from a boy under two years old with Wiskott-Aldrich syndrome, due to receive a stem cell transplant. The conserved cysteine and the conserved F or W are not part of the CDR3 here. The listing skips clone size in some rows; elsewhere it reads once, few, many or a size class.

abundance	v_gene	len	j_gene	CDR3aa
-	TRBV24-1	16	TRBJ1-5	ATSDPLDGREGNQPQH
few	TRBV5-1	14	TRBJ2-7	ASSGGVGTGAYEQY
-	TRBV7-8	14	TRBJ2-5	ASRARLAGVVETQY
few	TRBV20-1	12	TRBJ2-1	SALTSGRGNEQF
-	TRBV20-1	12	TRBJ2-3	SAVAGSSTDTQY
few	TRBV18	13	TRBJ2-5	ASSQLAGVGETQY
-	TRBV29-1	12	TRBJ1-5	SVDTTGSGQPQH
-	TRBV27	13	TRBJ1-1	ASSSHRKMNTEAF
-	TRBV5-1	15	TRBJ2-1	ASSLNIRTSGLNEQF
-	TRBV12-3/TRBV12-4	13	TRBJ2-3	ASSLSGRAPDTQY
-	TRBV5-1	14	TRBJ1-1	ASSLGWTGEGTEAF
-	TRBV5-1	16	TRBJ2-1	ASSLHGPRPSSYNEQF
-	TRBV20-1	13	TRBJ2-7	SARGGQGIPYEQY
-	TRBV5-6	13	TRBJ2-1	ASSSRLKRDNEQF
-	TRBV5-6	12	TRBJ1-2	ASSLRQVIYGYT
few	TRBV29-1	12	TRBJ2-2	SGLVSLNTGELF
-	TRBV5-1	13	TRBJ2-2	ASSWTGGWTGELF
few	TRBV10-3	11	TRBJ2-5	AIRDSFQETQY
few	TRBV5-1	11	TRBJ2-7	ASSSSGSGEQY
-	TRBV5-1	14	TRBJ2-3	ASSPLLGSSTDTQY
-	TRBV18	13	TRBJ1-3	ASSPLPGSGNTIY
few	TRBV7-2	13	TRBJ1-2	ASSLLGFADGGYT
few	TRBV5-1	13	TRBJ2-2	ASSLDHVDGGELF
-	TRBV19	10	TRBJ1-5	ASSMAGQPQH
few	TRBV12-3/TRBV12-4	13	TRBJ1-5	ASSPGVIQTQPQH
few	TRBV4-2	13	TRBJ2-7	ASSRPGTSVYEQY
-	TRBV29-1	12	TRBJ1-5	SVQTGLRNQPQH
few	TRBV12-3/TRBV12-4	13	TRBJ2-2	ASSLMGSRTGELF
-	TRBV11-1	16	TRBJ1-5	ASSPFRRQGWCGQPQH
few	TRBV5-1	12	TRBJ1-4	ASSLDRINEKLF
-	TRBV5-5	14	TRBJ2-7	ASSRPDRGGGYEQY
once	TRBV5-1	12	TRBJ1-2	ASSQQGANYGYT
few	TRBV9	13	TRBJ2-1	ASSVERTSGREKF
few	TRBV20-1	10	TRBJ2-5	SASDGRETQY
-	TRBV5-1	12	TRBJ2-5	ASSLVRDQETQY
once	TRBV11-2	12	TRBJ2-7	ASSLNQGLYEQY
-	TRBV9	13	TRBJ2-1	ASSVVAGPNNEQF
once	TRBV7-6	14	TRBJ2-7	ASSPIRASGSYEQY
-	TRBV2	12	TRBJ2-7	ASSRGQGEAEQY
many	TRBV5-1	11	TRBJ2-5	ASSFRSQETQY
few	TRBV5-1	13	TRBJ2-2	ASSSTGVRTGELF
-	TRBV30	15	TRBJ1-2	AWRIGTVSGNYYGYT
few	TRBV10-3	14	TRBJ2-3	AISESRDASTDTQY
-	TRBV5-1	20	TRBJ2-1	ASSLGLLGGLTSSSSYNEQF
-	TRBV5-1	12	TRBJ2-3	ASSLEAGLDTQY
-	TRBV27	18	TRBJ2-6	ASSLFFPGQGAVGANVLT
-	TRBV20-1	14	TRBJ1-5	SAPDMKSHSNQPQH
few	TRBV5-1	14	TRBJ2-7	ASSLGPGQGLYEQY
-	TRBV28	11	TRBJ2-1	ASSYGLQNEQF
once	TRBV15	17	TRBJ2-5	ATSRDAGIGGGSRVTQY
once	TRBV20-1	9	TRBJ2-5	SANSKETQY
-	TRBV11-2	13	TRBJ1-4	ASSPRGQGNEKLF
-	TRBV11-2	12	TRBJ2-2	ASSLSRGTGELF